One sample yielded the 15 T cell receptor beta chains listed below, sequenced in a study of identical twins. TCRdb re-analysed the 5' RACE reads in MiXCR, keeping a single row per CDR3 protein. The sample lists 600,000 to 800,000 distinct CDR3 sequences, about 20% occurring once. These data were also filed under a second study, of T cells expressing NK-cell markers.

Material: PBMCs. Receptors originate from a woman between 18 and 29 years old in good health.

In this sample, this clonotype turned up many times. This chain joins TRBV29-1 and TRBJ2-7; D possibly corresponds to TRBD1 (5 bases). The CDR3 length is 14 residues. Germline CDR1 SQVTM, CDR2 ANQGSEA. Trimming pared 6 bases from V and 2 bases from J, leaving 17 bases between. CDR3 amino acids: CSVLGLEGAYEQYF. In DNA form, the CDR3 reads TGCAGCGTGTTGGGGTTGGAAGGGGCCTACGAGCAGTACTTC.

This clonotype has only a few counts. A read error may produce the germline difference seen at one junction end. V and J are TRBV5-6 and TRBJ1-1, with D unclear. Looked up from germline, CDR1 is SGHDT and CDR2 is YYEEEE. This CDR3 is 11 amino acids long. The CDR3 sequence is CASSFRGPGYF. CDR3 nucleotide sequence: TGTGCCAGCAGCTTCAGAGGGCCGGGGTACTTT.

There are many counts of this clonotype. This chain connects TRBV7-3 to TRBJ2-2; TRBD2 matches at 7 bases. This CDR3 has 15 amino acids. The V gene's germline CDR1 is SGHTA and CDR2 FQGTGA. Trimming removed 5 bases from V and 4 bases from J; junction bases left unmatched: 7. CDR3: CASSPMGGATGELFF. The CDR3 DNA follows: TGTGCCAGCAGCCCTATGGGAGGGGCCACCGGGGAGCTGTTTTTT. The whole variable domain, remainder taken from reference TRBV7-3 and TRBJ2-2, is GAGVSQTPSNKVTEKGKYVELRCDPISGHTALYWYRQSLGQGPEFLIYFQGTGAADDSGLPNDRFFAVRPEGSVSTLKIQRTERGDSAVYLCASSPMGGATGELFFGEGSRLTVL.

This clonotype was detected a few times. The rearrangement joins TRBV5-1 to TRBJ2-7, with D unresolved. V was pared by 4 bases and J by 5 bases, with 13 bases between. Germline V gene lookup returns CDR1 SGHRS and CDR2 YFSETQ. The CDR3 has 13 amino acids. CDR3 nucleotides: TGCGCCAGCAGCGTGGGGTCCGTGGACGAGCAGTACTTC. It codes for CASSVGSVDEQYF.

There are a few counts of this clonotype. This chain uses TRBV9 with TRBJ2-1; a possible D gene is TRBD2 (5 bases). V was shortened by 0 bases and J by 10 bases, with 20 bases between the two germline ends. Germline assignment: CDR1 SGDLS and CDR2 YYNGEE. This CDR3 is 16 amino acids long. In DNA, the CDR3 is TGTGCCAGCAGCGTAGCGTTGCGGGCTTACCTCGGCGAGCAGTTCTTC. It codes for CASSVALRAYLGEQFF.

V is TRBV7-3 and J is TRBJ2-1; 12 bases fit TRBD2. This CDR3 is built from 15 residues. J gave up 9 bases and V 4 bases, and 7 bases lay outside the gene matches. The germline V gene encodes CDR1 SGHTA and CDR2 FQGTGA. The CDR3 reads CASSSRTSGEGEQFF. For the CDR3, the DNA is TGTGCCAGCAGCTCCCGGACTAGCGGGGAGGGTGAGCAGTTCTTC.

The gene calls are TRBV7-2 and TRBJ2-3, with TRBD2 matching over 8 bases. Germline V lookup: CDR1 SGHTA, CDR2 FQGNSA. V shed 6 bases and J 1 base; nucleotides not matched to a gene: 9. The CDR3 consists of 16 residues. CDR3 DNA: TGTGCCAGCAGTTTTGGGGCGGGGGGCCGCACAGATACGCAGTATTTT. Translating it yields CASSFGAGGRTDTQYF.

By sample share, this clonotype is medium-sized. The rearrangement joins TRBV24-1 to TRBJ2-1, with 8 bases fitting TRBD2. The germline gives CDR1 KGHDR, CDR2 SFDVKD. Trimming removed 2 bases from V and 7 bases from J; junction bases left unmatched: 6. The CDR3 runs to 15 residues. The CDR3 DNA reads TGTGCCACCAGTGATTCCGGGACTAGTATTAATGAGCAGTTCTTC. It is translated as CATSDSGTSINEQFF.

This clonotype was seen a handful of times. The rearrangement joins TRBV21-1 to TRBJ1-4. TRBV21-1 is labeled a pseudogene. The CDR3 is 15 residues long. In DNA, the CDR3 is TGTGCCAGCAGCAAAGTCGAGGTCGCCTGCGAAAAACTGTTTTTT. It translates to CASSKVEVACEKLFF.

CDR3 residues: CASSQLGSPLHF. The CDR3 DNA reads as TGTGCCAGCAGCCAGCTCGGTTCACCCCTCCACTTT. V and J are TRBV7-2 and TRBJ1-6; D is unclear. Deletions cut 5 bases from V and 9 bases from J, with 8 bases between. The CDR3 covers 12 residues. Per the germline V gene, CDR1 is SGHTA and CDR2 is FQGNSA.

This clonotype was seen only a few times. The chain combines TRBV20-1 with TRBJ2-7; 10 bases map to TRBD2. Germline lookup yields CDR1 DFQATT and CDR2 SNEGSKA (reference sequence). CDR3 length: 14 amino acids. Unmatched junction bases numbered 10, after V lost 6 bases and J lost 5 bases. CDR3 DNA sequence: TGCAGTGCGCCGCCTAGCGGGAGTACAAACGAGCAGTACTTC. Amino acid sequence: CSAPPSGSTNEQYF.

This clonotype has just a few counts. The rearrangement links TRBV6-2 or TRBV6-3 to TRBJ1-2; D is undetermined. In germline, CDR1 is MNHEY, CDR2 SVGEGT. With 5 bases removed from V and 4 bases from J, the gap between germline ends came to 17 bases. This CDR3 is built from 15 residues. The CDR3 DNA follows: TGTGCCAGCAGTCGCCACTCCACCCCACCCTATGGCTACACCTTC. The encoded protein is CASSRHSTPPYGYTF.

This clonotype appeared a few times. The chain has TRBV7-9 and TRBJ2-5; D gene unclear. V was shortened by 1 base and J by 11 bases, with 17 bases between the two germline ends. Looked up from germline, CDR1 is SEHNR and CDR2 is FQNEAQ (reference sequence). The CDR3 is 14 residues long. CDR3 in amino acids: CASSLDQSVDVQYF. Here the CDR3 DNA reads TGTGCCAGCAGCTTAGACCAGTCAGTGGATGTACAGTACTTC.

There are many counts of this clonotype. This chain joins TRBV12-3 or TRBV12-4 and TRBJ2-7; perhaps D is TRBD1 or TRBD2 (5 bases each). The CDR3 length is 15 residues. V gave up 4 bases and J gave up 3 bases, with 16 bases separating them. CDR3 bases: TGTGCCAGCAGTTCCCTGGGACGGTCCTTCTACGAGCAGTACTTC. This codes for CASSSLGRSFYEQYF.

This clonotype has a handful of counts. This chain connects TRBV12-5 to TRBJ2-1; no clear D. The CDR3 covers 13 residues. The V gene lost 0 bases and the J gene lost 7 bases, with 7 bases spanning the gap. Per germline, CDR1 LGHNT and CDR2 FRNRAP. CDR3: CASGLVEGNEQFF. The CDR3 DNA sequence: TGTGCTAGTGGTTTGGTCGAAGGGAATGAGCAGTTCTTC.